The source of this T cell receptor (beta chain) is a study of blood T cell repertoires in COVID-19. Study context: The United States, Italy and Spain provided the acute and convalescent COVID-19 samples. In each case, the material was cDNA or gDNA derived from T cells, B-cell-depleted T cells, or PBMCs.

V lost 4 bases and J 1 base, leaving 11 bases between the germline ends. This CDR3 comprises 15 residues. The germline gives CDR1 MDHEN, CDR2 SYDVKM. Source study methods: From reference gene primer amplification, estimates of nucleated cell counts were derived. The method was immunoSEQ multiplex PCR; TCRdb's version includes in-frame clones alone and lacks a portion of them. From that table come the V and J calls and clone size; the DNA was used to work out D and trimming. Found here are approximately 88,000 clones, 87% of them singletons; the top ten hold about 15%. The chain carries TRBV28 and TRBJ2-1, with D possibly matching TRBD2 (6 bases). This sequence originates from a male donor with acute or convalescent COVID-19. The sample consisted of peripheral blood. CDR3 bases: TGTGCCAGCAGTTCCCCCCGGGGGTCCTACAATGAGCAGTTCTTC. Translated, it gives CASSSPRGSYNEQFF.